This T cell receptor (beta chain) was sequenced during a study of blood T cell repertoires in COVID-19 (dated by TCRdb to about 2020). In terms of the full investigation: Samples from collaborators originated in the United States, Italy and Spain and spanned both the acute and convalescent phases of COVID-19. HLA class I and class II types, where available, came from metadata supplied by the sample provider rather than from assay-based typing. A freely available public database, intended as a resource for researchers studying the immune response to SARS-CoV-2, is where the repertoires were released. The samples were drawn from the first 160 participants of the ongoing ImmuneRACE study and from more than 1,000 subjects provided by 6 global collaborators. Sample metadata almost always included a de-identified subject ID, COVID-19 status, age in years and sex. The material from the prospective study consisted of cDNA or gDNA derived from T cells, B-cell-depleted T cells, or PBMCs. The dataset comprised deeply sampled blood TCRbeta repertoires from subjects exposed to, actively infected with, or recovered from COVID-19.

On the study overall, not on this receptor specifically: How much clinical and demographic metadata was included differed by source and by participant, and the metadata was provided uncurated.

The immunoSEQ Assay, a bias-controlled multiplex PCR, was used to amplify TCRbeta CDR3 regions from genomic DNA. The study's processing was this. Nucleated cell counts per sample were estimated from amplification of reference gene primers within the assay. Sequence reads were collapsed and filtered to measure the absolute abundance of every unique TCRbeta CDR3 rearrangement. For each sample, productive Simpson clonality was calculated by taking the square root of Simpson's diversity index across productive rearrangements. TCRdb provides this immuneACCESS table in a form limited to in-frame rearrangements. Some clones are lacking; in checked studies, under half of them reflect an unresolved V gene, and why the rest are absent is not known. The V and J calls and the clone size are those of that table, but D and trimming were determined from the DNA. The sample yields 75,000 to 95,000 clones; under 90% were counted once. The top ten clones comprise approximately 2.5% of the sample.

Collaborating institutions collected whole blood in K2EDTA tubes following their own protocols. For TCRbeta analysis, collaborators shipped samples in one of three forms: frozen whole blood, isolated PBMCs, or DNA extracted from either of those sample types. The CDR3 measures 13 amino acids from cysteine to phenylalanine. Only the CDR3 region is kept as DNA, spanning 39 bases read in frame from base 1. From V the trimming removes 6 bases and from J it removes 4 bases, while the gene matches leave 3 bases of the junction unaccounted for. Comments on this clone: No cognate antigen has been identified for it. No qualities accompany the bases; no much larger clone lies one base away.

The TCR comes from a human donor in a cohort sampled during active COVID-19. Sequencing was done on a sample of peripheral blood. Recombination joined TRBV12-3 or TRBV12-4 with TRBJ1-3; TRBD1 fits 7 bases in the junction. The bases are TGTGCCAGCAGGACAGGGTCAGGAAACACCATATATTTT. It specifies CASRTGSGNTIYF.